These 24 T cell receptor beta chains share one sample of origin, sequenced in a study of early T cells in non-severe SARS-CoV-2 infection. TCRdb re-called the 5' RACE reads with MiXCR, one entry per CDR3 protein. The data show about 76,000 distinct CDR3 sequences, approximately 10% seen once. Sequencing was done on a sample of whole blood. All receptors come from an adult who was a healthcare worker with PCR-confirmed SARS-CoV-2 infection or an uninfected control (not recorded which).

This CDR3 is CASSWSTSGGTNEQFF. The CDR3 nucleotides are TGTGCCAGCAGCTGGTCGACTAGCGGGGGAACTAATGAGCAGTTCTTC. The V call is TRBV7-2, the J call TRBJ2-1; 12 bases are a match to TRBD2. Germline trimming cut 4 bases from V and 7 bases from J; bases unmatched to any gene: 8. CDR1 and CDR2 (germline): SGHTA, FQGNSA. The CDR3 runs to 16 residues.

This clonotype showed up just a few times. This sequence joins TRBV5-1 and TRBJ2-3, with TRBD2 as a possible D gene (6 bases). CDR1 and CDR2 (germline): SGHRS, YFSETQ. Trimming cost V 0 bases and J 0 bases, with 8 bases left between them. There are 15 residues in the CDR3. The CDR3 sequence: CASSLASASTDTQYF. The CDR3 region has the DNA TGCGCCAGCAGCTTGGCTAGCGCTAGCACAGATACGCAGTATTTT.

The V call is TRBV29-1, the J call TRBJ1-1; no clear D gene. V was shortened by 1 base and J by 1 base, with 7 bases between the two germline ends. CDR3 length: 13 residues. Germline assignment: CDR1 SQVTM and CDR2 ANQGSEA. This CDR3 is CSVEGDTNTEAFF. CDR3 nucleotides: TGCAGCGTTGAAGGTGACACGAACACTGAAGCTTTCTTT.

This clonotype was seen many times. This chain joins TRBV4-2 and TRBJ2-3; the D gene is possibly TRBD2 (6 bases). With 1 base removed from V and 1 base from J, the gap between germline ends came to 6 bases. CDR1 and CDR2 from the germline V gene are LGHNA and YNFKEQ. This CDR3 spans 14 amino acids. The CDR3 region is CASSQAGGTDTQYF. The CDR3 DNA reads TGTGCCAGCAGCCAAGCGGGGGGCACAGATACGCAGTATTTT.

This clonotype showed up many times. The chain recombines TRBV20-1 with TRBJ2-7; possibly TRBD2 for D (7 bases). The CDR3 loop spans 13 amino acids. The germline gives CDR1 DFQATT, CDR2 SNEGSKA (reference sequence). V was clipped by 1 base and J by 3 bases, with 10 bases between them. The CDR3 is CSARGGGGYEQYF. For the CDR3, the DNA is TGCAGTGCTAGAGGGGGAGGGGGCTACGAGCAGTACTTC.

This clonotype was counted only a few times. The rearrangement joins TRBV18 to TRBJ1-2, with unresolved D. The V end lost 0 bases, the J end lost 2 bases, and 7 bases lay between the germline ends. The germline CDR1 and CDR2 sequences are KGHSH and LQKENI. The CDR3 covers 14 residues. The CDR3: CASSPPEKNYGYTF. The CDR3 nucleotides read TGTGCCAGCTCACCACCGGAGAAAAACTATGGCTACACCTTC.

The V call is TRBV3-1, the J call TRBJ2-1; D could derive from TRBD1 or TRBD2 (6 bases each). The V gene lost 5 bases and the J gene lost 6 bases, with 14 bases spanning the gap. This CDR3 is 14 amino acids long. The germline gives CDR1 LGHDT, CDR2 YNNKEL (reference sequence). The CDR3 sequence is CASSTWGAFNEQFF. DNA of the CDR3: TGTGCCAGCAGCACGTGGGGGGCATTCAATGAGCAGTTCTTC.

This clonotype has a handful of counts. The chain is built from TRBV6-5 and TRBJ1-6; 7 positions match TRBD1. Germline CDR1 reads MNHEY; CDR2 reads SVGAGI. V lost 7 bases and J lost 7; bases outside the gene matches: 7. This CDR3 contains 14 residues. Here the CDR3 reads CASTWGQTNSPLHF. The CDR3 DNA reads as TGTGCCAGCACTTGGGGACAGACGAATTCACCCCTCCACTTT.

The CDR3 here is CASSEAQTQGYNSPLHF. The CDR3 DNA is TGTGCCAGCAGTGAAGCTCAGACACAGGGGTACAATTCACCCCTCCACTTT. The chain links TRBV2 to TRBJ1-6, with 7 bases matching TRBD1. The CDR3 is 17 amino acids. V gave up 0 bases and J gave up 7 bases; unmatched junction bases: 9. Germline assignment: CDR1 SNHLY and CDR2 FYNNEI.

This chain joins TRBV20-1 and TRBJ2-7, with TRBD2 identical over 13 bases. Germline-derived CDR1 and CDR2 are DFQATT and SNEGSKA (reference sequence). The CDR3 is 20 amino acids. Trimming cost V 6 bases and J 2 bases; bases outside gene matches: 22. CDR3 sequence reads: CSARRLIGGLAGEGTYEQYF. The CDR3 nucleotides read TGCAGTGCCCGGCGGCTTATAGGAGGACTAGCGGGGGAAGGGACCTACGAGCAGTACTTC.

This clonotype was observed a handful of times. This chain uses TRBV14 with TRBJ2-1, with D unclear. The germline V gene encodes CDR1 SGHDN and CDR2 FVKESK. Trimming took off 0 bases at V and 10 bases at J, with 10 bases between the two ends. The CDR3 spans 13 residues. The CDR3 spells CASSQDVIPEQFF. The DNA for the CDR3 is TGTGCCAGCAGCCAAGACGTTATCCCCGAGCAGTTCTTC.

The chain links TRBV20-1 to TRBJ2-1, with 10 bases identical to TRBD2. This CDR3 has 16 amino acids. Germline loops: CDR1 DFQATT, CDR2 SNEGSKA (reference sequence). After removal of 2 bases from V and 0 bases from J, the junction contained 4 bases not matched to a gene. The CDR3 loop reads CSARFSGGSSYNEQFF. The CDR3, as DNA: TGCAGTGCTAGATTTAGCGGGGGGAGCTCCTACAATGAGCAGTTCTTC.

This clonotype came up many times. The chain uses TRBV3-1 and TRBJ1-2; 9 bases are a match to TRBD1. Germline V CDR1 and CDR2: LGHDT, YNNKEL (reference sequence). This CDR3 is built from 18 residues. V trimming: 3 bases; J trimming: 3 bases; junction bases outside the gene matches: 14. CDR3 sequence (DNA): TGTGCCAGCAGCCATTTCCTAGGCGGGACAGGGAAGGACTATGGCTACACCTTC. It yields the protein CASSHFLGGTGKDYGYTF.

This clonotype came up many times. J is TRBJ1-4 and V is TRBV18; no reliable D call. CDR1 and CDR2 from the germline V gene are KGHSH and LQKENI. Trimming pared 4 bases from V and 7 bases from J, leaving 16 bases between. The length of the CDR3 is 15 residues. The CDR3 nucleotides are TGTGCCAGCTCACTGGAATTGGGGAACGGTGAAAAACTGTTTTTT. Translating it yields CASSLELGNGEKLFF.

This chain uses TRBV15 with TRBJ1-4, with TRBD1 matching 11 bases. The CDR3 extends over 15 amino acids. Germline V gives CDR1 LNHNV, CDR2 YYDKDF (reference sequence). V was pared by 4 bases and J by 9 bases, with 7 bases of the junction left unmatched. CDR3: CATSKAGTGGKKLFF. The CDR3 DNA follows: TGTGCCACCAGCAAAGCCGGGACAGGGGGGAAAAAACTGTTTTTT.

V usage is TRBV24-1 and J usage is TRBJ2-2; D is possibly TRBD1 (6 bases). Germline CDR1 reads KGHDR; CDR2 reads SFDVKD. The CDR3 contains 13 residues. V lost 9 bases to trimming and J lost 0 bases, with 7 bases between them. The CDR3 region is CATGQPNTGELFF. Here the CDR3 DNA reads TGTGCCACCGGACAGCCGAACACCGGGGAGCTGTTTTTT.

The chain uses TRBV29-1 and TRBJ2-3, with 14 bases aligning to TRBD2. With V trimmed by 6 bases and J by 1 base, 6 bases remained unmatched. Per the germline V gene, CDR1 is SQVTM and CDR2 is ANQGSEA. The CDR3 spans 16 residues. The CDR3 nucleotides are TGCAGCGTGCGGAGGGGACTAGCGGGGGGCACAGATACGCAGTATTTT. Translating gives CSVRRGLAGGTDTQYF.

The V and J genes are TRBV5-1 and TRBJ2-3; 8 bases align to TRBD2. This CDR3 has 16 amino acids. In germline, CDR1 is SGHRS, CDR2 YFSETQ. The V and J ends lost 2 bases and 5 bases, in that order; junction bases with no gene match: 10. In DNA form, the CDR3 reads TGCGCCAGCAGCTTCAATCCGGGGGGGCGGAGAGATACGCAGTATTTT. Protein product: CASSFNPGGRRDTQYF.

The chain links TRBV29-1 to TRBJ1-1; TRBD1 matches at 8 bases. V lost 7 bases to trimming and J lost 0 bases; unmatched junction nucleotides: 7. This CDR3 region has 14 residues. From germline, CDR1 is SQVTM and CDR2 ANQGSEA. The CDR3 bases are TGCAGCGCTACTAGACAGGGGATGAACACTGAAGCTTTCTTT. It encodes CSATRQGMNTEAFF. Together with reference TRBV29-1 and TRBJ1-1, the CDR3 gives the full variable domain: SAVISQKPSRDICQRGTSLTIQCQVDSQVTMMFWYRQQPGQSLTLIATANQGSEATYESGFVIDKFPISRPNLTFSTLTVSNMSPEDSSIYLCSATRQGMNTEAFFGQGTRLTVV.

V and J are TRBV5-4 and TRBJ2-2; D perhaps matches TRBD2 (6 bases). The germline V and J ends were trimmed by 4 bases and 2 bases, with 12 bases remaining between them. The CDR3 is 15 residues long. Germline V CDR1 and CDR2: SGHNT, YYREEE (reference sequence). The CDR3: CASSKPGANTGELFF. The CDR3 DNA sequence: TGTGCCAGCAGCAAACCGGGAGCCAACACCGGGGAGCTGTTTTTT.

This rearrangement joins TRBV29-1 to TRBJ1-1; no clear D gene. The V end was cut by 4 bases, the J end by 1 base, with 7 bases between. The CDR3 covers 12 residues. Germline CDR1 is SQVTM and CDR2 is ANQGSEA. This CDR3 reads CSVGVANTEAFF. The CDR3 DNA follows: TGCAGCGTTGGGGTGGCGAACACTGAAGCTTTCTTT.

This clonotype occurred a few times. V and J are TRBV27 and TRBJ2-1; a possible D gene is TRBD2 (5 bases). V lost 6 bases and J 0 bases, leaving 15 bases between the germline ends. Germline values: CDR1 MNHEY, CDR2 SMNVEV (reference sequence). The CDR3 contains 16 residues. CDR3 DNA sequence: TGTGCCAGCAGCCCTGAGTTCGGAGGCTCCTACAATGAGCAGTTCTTC. Amino acid sequence: CASSPEFGGSYNEQFF.

This clonotype was seen more than once but under ten times. The CDR3 reads CASSPRWGPQETQYF. The CDR3 DNA is TGTGCCAGCAGCCCCCGGTGGGGGCCCCAAGAGACCCAGTACTTC. This chain connects TRBV11-2 to TRBJ2-5, with D tentatively TRBD1 (6 bases). Deletions cut 5 bases from V and 1 base from J, with 14 bases between. This CDR3 is built from 15 residues. CDR1 is SGHAT, CDR2 FQNNGV, per germline.

This clonotype was found many times. V is TRBV9 and J is TRBJ1-2; D is uncertain. The CDR3 has 13 residues. Germline-derived CDR1 and CDR2 are SGDLS and YYNGEE. V was pared by 2 bases and J by 0 bases, with 5 bases between. This CDR3 reads CASSVESNYGYTF. CDR3 DNA sequence: TGTGCCAGCAGCGTCGAGTCTAACTATGGCTACACCTTC.